This T cell receptor beta chain is from a study of blood T cell repertoires in COVID-19. Trimming removed 5 bases from V and 0 bases from J, with 10 bases in between. The CDR3 covers 14 residues. The germline V gene encodes CDR1 ENHRY and CDR2 SYGVKD. The repertoire was sequenced with immunoSEQ multiplex PCR; TCRdb's copy has only in-frame clones and lacks some. The sample contains about 230,000 clones, 80% to 90% of which appear only once. This clone was picked up one time. This TCR was recovered from a middle-aged woman who had recovered from COVID-19. Sequencing was carried out using peripheral blood. This sequence joins TRBV10-3 and TRBJ1-1, with D tentatively TRBD1 (5 bases). Here the CDR3 DNA reads TGTGCCATCAGTTTTTCAGGGATGAACACTGAAGCTTTCTTT. This translates into CAISFSGMNTEAFF.